The clone carrying this TCR beta chain has a count of ten or more. The antigen remains unidentified. Via MiXCR, TCRdb re-called the 5' RACE reads, giving one row per CDR3 protein. In the table there are tens of thousands of distinct CDR3 sequences, about 6.8% of which are singletons. The record originates from a study of T-cell memory formation after mild COVID-19. At the level of the study: There were largely donor-specific TCR clusters. Study-wide points: In second-wave clones peaking day 37, SARS-CoV-2 specificity remained unconfirmed.

The TCR was taken from an adult who had mild COVID-19 (a few samples of this study predate the infection). Cell type and time point are not known. The specimen was PBMCs or a T cell subset sorted from them (not recorded which).

The CDR3 DNA reads TGCGCCAGCAGCCACAAACTAGCGGGAGAAGCCGGGGAGCTGTTTTTT. Translating gives CASSHKLAGEAGELFF. The genes are TRBV4-3 and TRBJ2-2; TRBD2 aligns across 11 bases. V gave up 3 bases and J gave up 6 bases; unmatched junction bases: 6. The germline CDR1 and CDR2 sequences are LGHNA and YSLEER. CDR3 size: 16 residues.